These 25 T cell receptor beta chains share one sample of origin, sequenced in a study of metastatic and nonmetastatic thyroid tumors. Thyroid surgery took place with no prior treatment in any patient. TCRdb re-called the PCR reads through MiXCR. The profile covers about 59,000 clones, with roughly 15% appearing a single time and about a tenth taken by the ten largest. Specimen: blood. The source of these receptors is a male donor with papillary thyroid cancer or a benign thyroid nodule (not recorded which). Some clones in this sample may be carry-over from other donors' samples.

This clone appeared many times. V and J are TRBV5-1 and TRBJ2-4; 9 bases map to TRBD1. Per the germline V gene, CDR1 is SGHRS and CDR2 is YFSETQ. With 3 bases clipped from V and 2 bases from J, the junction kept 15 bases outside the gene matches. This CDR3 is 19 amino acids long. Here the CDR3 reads CASSSVPRDRVHSKNIQYF. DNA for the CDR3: TGCGCCAGCAGCTCAGTCCCTCGGGACAGGGTTCATTCCAAAAACATTCAGTACTTC.

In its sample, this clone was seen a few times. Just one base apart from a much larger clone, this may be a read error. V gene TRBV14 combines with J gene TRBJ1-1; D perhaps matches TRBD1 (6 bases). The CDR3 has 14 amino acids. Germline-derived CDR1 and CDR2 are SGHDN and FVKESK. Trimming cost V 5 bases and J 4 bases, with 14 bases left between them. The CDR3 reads CASSYEDSVTEAFF. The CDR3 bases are TGTGCCAGCAGCTACGAGGACAGTGTCACTGAAGCTTTCTTT.

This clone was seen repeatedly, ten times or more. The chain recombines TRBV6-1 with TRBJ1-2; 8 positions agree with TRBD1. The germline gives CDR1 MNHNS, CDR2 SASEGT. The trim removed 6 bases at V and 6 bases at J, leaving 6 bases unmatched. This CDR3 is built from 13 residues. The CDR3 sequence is CASSHGQGNGYTF. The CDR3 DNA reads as TGTGCCAGCAGCCACGGACAGGGAAATGGCTACACCTTC.

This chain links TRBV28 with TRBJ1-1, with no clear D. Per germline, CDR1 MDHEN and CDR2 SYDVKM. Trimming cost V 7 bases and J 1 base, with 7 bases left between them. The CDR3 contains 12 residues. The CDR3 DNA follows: TGTGCCAGCATGCCGGAGAACACTGAAGCTTTCTTT. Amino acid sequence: CASMPENTEAFF.

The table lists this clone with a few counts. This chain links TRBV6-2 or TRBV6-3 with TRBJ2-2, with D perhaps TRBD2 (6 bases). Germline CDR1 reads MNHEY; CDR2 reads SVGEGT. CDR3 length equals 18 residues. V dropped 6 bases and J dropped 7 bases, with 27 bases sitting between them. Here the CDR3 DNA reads TGTGCCAGCAGATCCTGGTTGAGCGATGGGGGGTTTATCGGGGAGCTGTTTTTT. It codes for CASRSWLSDGGFIGELFF.

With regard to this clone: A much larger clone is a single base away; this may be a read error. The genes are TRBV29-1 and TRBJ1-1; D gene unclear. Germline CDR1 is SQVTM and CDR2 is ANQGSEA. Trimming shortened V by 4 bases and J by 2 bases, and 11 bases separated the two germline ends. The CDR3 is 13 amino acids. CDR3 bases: TGCAGCGTTGCTGGGATAATCAACACTGAAGCTTTCTTT. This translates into CSVAGIINTEAFF.

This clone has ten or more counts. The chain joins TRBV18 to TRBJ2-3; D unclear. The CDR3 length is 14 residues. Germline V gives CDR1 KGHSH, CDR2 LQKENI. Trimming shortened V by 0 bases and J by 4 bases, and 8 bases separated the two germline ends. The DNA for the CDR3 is TGTGCCAGCTCACCACCTTCCGCCTCAGATACGCAGTATTTT. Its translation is CASSPPSASDTQYF.

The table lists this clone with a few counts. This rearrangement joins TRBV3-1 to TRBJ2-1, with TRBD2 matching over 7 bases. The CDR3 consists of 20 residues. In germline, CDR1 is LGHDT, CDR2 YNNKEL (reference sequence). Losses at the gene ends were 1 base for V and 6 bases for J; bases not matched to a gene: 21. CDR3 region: CASSQASGREGPPQLNEQFF. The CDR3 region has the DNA TGTGCCAGCAGCCAAGCTAGTGGGAGGGAGGGCCCCCCGCAGCTCAATGAGCAGTTCTTC.

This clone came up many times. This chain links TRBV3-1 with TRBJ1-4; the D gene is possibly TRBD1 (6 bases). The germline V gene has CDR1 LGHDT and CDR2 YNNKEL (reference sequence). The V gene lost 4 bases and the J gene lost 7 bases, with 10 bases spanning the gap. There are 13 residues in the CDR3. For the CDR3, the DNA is TGTGCCAGCAGCCGAGGGGGAGGTGAAAAACTGTTTTTT. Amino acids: CASSRGGGEKLFF. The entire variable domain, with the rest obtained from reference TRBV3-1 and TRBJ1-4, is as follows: DTAVSQTPKYLVTQMGNDKSIKCEQNLGHDTMYWYKQDSKKFLKIMFSYNNKELIINETVPNRFSPKSPDKAHLNLHINSLELGDSAVYFCASSRGGGEKLFFGSGTQLSVL.

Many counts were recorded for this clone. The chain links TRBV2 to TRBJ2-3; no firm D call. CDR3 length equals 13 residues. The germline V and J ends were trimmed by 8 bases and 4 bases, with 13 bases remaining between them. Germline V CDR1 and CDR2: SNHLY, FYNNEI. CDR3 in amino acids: CASCALIPDTQYF. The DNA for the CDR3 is TGTGCCAGCTGTGCCCTAATCCCAGATACGCAGTATTTT.

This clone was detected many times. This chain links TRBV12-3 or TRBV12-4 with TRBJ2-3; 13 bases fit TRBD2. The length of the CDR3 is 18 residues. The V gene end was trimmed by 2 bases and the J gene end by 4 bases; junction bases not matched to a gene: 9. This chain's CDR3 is CASSLRGGLAGDPDTQYF. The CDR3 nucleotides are TGTGCCAGCAGTTTAAGGGGCGGACTAGCGGGGGACCCAGATACGCAGTATTTT.

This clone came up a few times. The CDR3 loop reads CASSLWSVGTINQPQHF. In nucleotides, the CDR3 is TGTGCCAGCAGTTTATGGTCCGTGGGAACTATCAATCAGCCCCAGCATTTT. This chain connects TRBV28 to TRBJ1-5; D ambiguous. The CDR3 covers 17 residues. CDR1 MDHEN and CDR2 SYDVKM come from the germline V gene. Between the trimmed V and J ends, which lost 0 bases and 3 bases, there was a span of 15 bases.

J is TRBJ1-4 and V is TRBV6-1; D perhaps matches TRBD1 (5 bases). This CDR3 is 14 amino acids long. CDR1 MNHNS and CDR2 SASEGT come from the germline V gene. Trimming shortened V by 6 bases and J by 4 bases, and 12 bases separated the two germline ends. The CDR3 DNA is TGTGCCAGCAGGCGGACAATCTTTAATGAAAAACTGTTTTTT. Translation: CASRRTIFNEKLFF.

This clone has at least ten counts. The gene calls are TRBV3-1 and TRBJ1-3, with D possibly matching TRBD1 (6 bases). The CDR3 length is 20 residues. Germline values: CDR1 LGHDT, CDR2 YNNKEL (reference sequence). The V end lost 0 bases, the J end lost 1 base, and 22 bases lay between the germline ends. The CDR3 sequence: CASSQDEVGHFGLSGNTIYF. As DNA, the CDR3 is TGTGCCAGCAGCCAAGATGAGGTGGGACACTTTGGTTTGTCTGGAAACACCATATATTTT.

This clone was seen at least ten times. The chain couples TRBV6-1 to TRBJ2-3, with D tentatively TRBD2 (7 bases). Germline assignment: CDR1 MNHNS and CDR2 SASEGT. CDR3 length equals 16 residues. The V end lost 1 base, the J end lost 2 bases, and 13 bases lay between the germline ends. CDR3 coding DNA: TGTGCCAGCAGTGAAGAAGGGGGGGGAGCCACAGATACGCAGTATTTT. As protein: CASSEEGGGATDTQYF.

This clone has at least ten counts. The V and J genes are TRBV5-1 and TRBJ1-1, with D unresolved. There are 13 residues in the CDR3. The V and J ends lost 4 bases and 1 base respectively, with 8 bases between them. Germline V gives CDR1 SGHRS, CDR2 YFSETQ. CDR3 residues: CASSETPNTEAFF. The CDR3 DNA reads TGCGCCAGCAGCGAGACCCCGAACACTGAAGCTTTCTTT.

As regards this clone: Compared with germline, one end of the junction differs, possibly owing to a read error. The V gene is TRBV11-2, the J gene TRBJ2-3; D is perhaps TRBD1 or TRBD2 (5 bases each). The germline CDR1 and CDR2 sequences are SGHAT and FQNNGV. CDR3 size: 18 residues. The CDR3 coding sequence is TGTGCCAGCAGCCCCGAAGGGATCACGGGGAGTGCGACAGATAGGCAGTATTTT. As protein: CASSPEGITGSATDRQYF.

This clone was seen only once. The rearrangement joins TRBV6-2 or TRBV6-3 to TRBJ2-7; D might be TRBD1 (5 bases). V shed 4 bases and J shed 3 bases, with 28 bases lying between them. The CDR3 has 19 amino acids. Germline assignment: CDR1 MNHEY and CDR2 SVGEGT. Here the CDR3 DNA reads TGTGCCAGCAGTTCCTATAACAACCATGACAGCGTATGGGTCTACGAGCAGTACGTC. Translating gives CASSSYNNHDSVWVYEQYV.

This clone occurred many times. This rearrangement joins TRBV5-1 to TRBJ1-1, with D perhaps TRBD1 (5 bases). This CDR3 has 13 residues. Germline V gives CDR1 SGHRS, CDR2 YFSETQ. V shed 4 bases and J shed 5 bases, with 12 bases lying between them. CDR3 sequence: CASSAGVRTEAFF. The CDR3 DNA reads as TGCGCCAGCAGCGCGGGGGTGCGGACTGAAGCTTTCTTT.

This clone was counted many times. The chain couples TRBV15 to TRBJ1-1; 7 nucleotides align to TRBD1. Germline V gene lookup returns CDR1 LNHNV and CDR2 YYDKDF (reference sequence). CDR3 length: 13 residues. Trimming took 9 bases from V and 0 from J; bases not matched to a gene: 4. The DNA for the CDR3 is TGTGCCACGGCCAGGGGGATGAACACTGAAGCTTTCTTT. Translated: CATARGMNTEAFF.

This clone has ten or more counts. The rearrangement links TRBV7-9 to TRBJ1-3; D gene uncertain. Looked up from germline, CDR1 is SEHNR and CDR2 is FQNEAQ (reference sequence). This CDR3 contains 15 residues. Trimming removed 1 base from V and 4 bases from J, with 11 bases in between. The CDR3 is CASSLVSGGGNTIYF. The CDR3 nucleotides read TGTGCCAGCAGCTTAGTGTCGGGAGGAGGAAACACCATATATTTT.

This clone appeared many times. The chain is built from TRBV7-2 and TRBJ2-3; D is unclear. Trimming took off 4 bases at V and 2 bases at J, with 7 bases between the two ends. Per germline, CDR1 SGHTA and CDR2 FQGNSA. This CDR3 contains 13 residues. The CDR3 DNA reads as TGTGCCAGCAGCTCCCAATTCACAGATACGCAGTATTTT. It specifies CASSSQFTDTQYF. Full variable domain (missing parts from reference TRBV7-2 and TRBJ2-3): GAGVSQSPSNKVTEKGKDVELRCDPISGHTALYWYRQSLGQGLEFLIYFQGNSAPDKSGLPSDRFSAERTGGSVSTLTIQRTQQEDSAVYLCASSSQFTDTQYFGPGTRLTVL.

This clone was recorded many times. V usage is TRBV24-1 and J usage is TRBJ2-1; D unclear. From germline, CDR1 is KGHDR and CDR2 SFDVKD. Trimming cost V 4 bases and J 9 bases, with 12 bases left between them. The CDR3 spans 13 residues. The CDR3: CATSDPWTSEQFF. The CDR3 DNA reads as TGTGCCACCAGTGACCCCTGGACGAGTGAGCAGTTCTTC.

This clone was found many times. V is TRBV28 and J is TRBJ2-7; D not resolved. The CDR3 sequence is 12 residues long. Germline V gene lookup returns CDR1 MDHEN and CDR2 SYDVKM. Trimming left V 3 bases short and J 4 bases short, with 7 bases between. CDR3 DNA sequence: TGTGCCAGCAGTTTTGGGCGGTACGAGCAGTACTTC. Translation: CASSFGRYEQYF.

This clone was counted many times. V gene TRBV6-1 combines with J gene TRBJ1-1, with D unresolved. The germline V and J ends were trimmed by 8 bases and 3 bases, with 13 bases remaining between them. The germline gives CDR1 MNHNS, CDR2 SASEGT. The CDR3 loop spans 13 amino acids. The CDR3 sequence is CASGLNWDTEAFF. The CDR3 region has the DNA TGTGCCAGCGGCCTAAATTGGGACACTGAAGCTTTCTTT.